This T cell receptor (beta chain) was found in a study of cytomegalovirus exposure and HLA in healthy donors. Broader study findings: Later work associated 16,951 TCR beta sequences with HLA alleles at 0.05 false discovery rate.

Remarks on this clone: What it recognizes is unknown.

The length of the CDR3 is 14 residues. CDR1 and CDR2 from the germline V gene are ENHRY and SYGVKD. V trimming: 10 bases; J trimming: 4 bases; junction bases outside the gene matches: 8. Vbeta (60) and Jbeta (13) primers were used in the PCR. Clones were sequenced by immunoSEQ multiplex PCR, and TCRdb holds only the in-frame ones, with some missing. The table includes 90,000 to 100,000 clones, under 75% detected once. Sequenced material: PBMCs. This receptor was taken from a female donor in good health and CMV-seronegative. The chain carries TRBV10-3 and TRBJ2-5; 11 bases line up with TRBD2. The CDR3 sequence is CATHSGGAGETQYF. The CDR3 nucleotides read TGTGCCACCCATAGCGGGGGGGCCGGAGAGACCCAGTACTTC.